The sequence of this TCR beta chain was determined in a study of shared clonotypes between healthy human individuals. A remark on this clone: Its specificity is unknown.

Genomic DNA per cell subset filled all wells of several immunoSEQ plates. Data came from immunoSEQ multiplex PCR; TCRdb stores just in-frame clones and leaves some out. Here the sample spans millions of clones, approximately 92% being singletons. The CDR3 runs to 14 residues. From germline, CDR1 is GTSNPN and CDR2 SVGIG (reference sequence). V was pared by 0 bases and J by 6 bases, with 12 bases between. Whole-study findings and limits: Compared with memory subsets, naive subsets generally had larger estimated richness.

Sequences were obtained from naive CD4+ T cells sorted from blood. Subset: CD45RA+ positively selected. The rearrangement joins TRBV30 to TRBJ1-5; tentative D call: TRBD1 (6 bases). The TCR originated in a man between 18 and 29 years old in good health. CDR3 in amino acids: CAWSVQQGGQPQHF. The CDR3 coding sequence is TGTGCCTGGAGTGTACAACAGGGAGGTCAGCCCCAGCATTTT.